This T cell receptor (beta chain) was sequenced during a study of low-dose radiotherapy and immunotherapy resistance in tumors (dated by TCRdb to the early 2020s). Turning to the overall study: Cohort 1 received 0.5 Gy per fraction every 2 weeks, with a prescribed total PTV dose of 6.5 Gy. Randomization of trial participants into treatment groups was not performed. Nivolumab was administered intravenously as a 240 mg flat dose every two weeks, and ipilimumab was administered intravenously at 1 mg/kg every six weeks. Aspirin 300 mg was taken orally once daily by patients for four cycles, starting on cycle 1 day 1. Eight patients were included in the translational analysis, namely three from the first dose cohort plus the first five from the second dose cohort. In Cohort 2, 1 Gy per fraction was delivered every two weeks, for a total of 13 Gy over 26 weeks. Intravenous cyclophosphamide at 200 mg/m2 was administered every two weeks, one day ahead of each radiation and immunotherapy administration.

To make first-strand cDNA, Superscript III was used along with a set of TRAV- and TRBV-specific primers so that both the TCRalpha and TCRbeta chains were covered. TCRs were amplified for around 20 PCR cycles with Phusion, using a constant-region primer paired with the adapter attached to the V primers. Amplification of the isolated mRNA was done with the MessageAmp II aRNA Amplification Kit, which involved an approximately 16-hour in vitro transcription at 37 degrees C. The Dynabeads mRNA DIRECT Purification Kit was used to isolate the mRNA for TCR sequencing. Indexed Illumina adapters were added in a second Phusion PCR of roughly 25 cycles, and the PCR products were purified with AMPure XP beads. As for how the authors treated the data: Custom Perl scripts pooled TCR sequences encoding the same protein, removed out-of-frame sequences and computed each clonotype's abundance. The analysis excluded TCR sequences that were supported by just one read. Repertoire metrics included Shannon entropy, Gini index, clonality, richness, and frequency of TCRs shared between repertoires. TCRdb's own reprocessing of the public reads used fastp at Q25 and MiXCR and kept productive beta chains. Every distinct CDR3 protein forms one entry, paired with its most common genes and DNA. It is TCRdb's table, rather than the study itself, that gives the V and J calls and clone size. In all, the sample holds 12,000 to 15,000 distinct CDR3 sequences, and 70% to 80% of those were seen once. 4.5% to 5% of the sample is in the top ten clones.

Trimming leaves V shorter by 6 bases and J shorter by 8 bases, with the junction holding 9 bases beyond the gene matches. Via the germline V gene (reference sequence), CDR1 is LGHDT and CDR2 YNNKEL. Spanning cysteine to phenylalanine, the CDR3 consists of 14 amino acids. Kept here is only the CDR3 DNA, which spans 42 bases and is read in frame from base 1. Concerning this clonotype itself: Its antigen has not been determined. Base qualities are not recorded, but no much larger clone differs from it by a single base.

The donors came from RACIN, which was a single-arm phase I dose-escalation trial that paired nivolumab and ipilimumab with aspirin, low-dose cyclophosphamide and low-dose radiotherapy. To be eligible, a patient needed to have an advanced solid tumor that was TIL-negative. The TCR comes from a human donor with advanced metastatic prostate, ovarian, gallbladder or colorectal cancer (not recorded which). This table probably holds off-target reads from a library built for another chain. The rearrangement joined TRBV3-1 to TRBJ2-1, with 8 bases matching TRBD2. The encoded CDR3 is CASSITSGLYEQFF. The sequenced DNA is TGTGCCAGCAGTATAACTAGCGGTCTCTATGAGCAGTTCTTC.